Reported below is one TCR beta chain. This clone was counted a few times. Its antigen is not yet known. No quality values exist for individual bases; no much larger clone is one base distant. This sample is drawn from a study of cytomegalovirus exposure and HLA in healthy donors listed by TCRdb under 2017. Looking at the study overall: An earlier analysis of around 600 of the donors reported roughly 270 Gb of sequence data and 117 million unique TCR beta sequences from 190 million or so T cells. Typing coverage varied by locus: about 620-630 donors for A, B, C, DRB1 and DQB1; some 520 for DQA1; 606 for DPA1; about 450 for DPB1. The study combined high-throughput TCR immunosequencing, statistical association of individual TCRs with disease status, and machine learning to predict cytomegalovirus infection status. Among the roughly 390 genotyped donors, approximately 82% belonged to the genetic ancestry cluster associated with self-reported Caucasian donors. About 300 gigabases of sequencing data and 75 million to 85 million unique TCR sequences made up an early release that covered 640 HLA-typed donors. A later analysis re-analyzed previously published TCR beta repertoires from 500 to 700 donors and added high-resolution HLA genotyping to study TCR occurrence patterns. A separate validation cohort of 100 to 150 different subjects was used in addition to the roughly 700-subject first cohort. The later analysis used no new phenotypic data to find candidate immune exposures, relying instead on TCR beta sequences and their occurrence across donors. A later genetic analysis used genome-wide SNP genotypes for about 60% of the 666 donors, treating that subset as a discovery cohort. All discovery cohort repertoires had been generated on a single sequencing platform. HLA typing included class I and class II loci at four-digit resolution. To decide whether each TCR beta V gene segment behaved as functional or pseudogenic, an earlier analysis of some 570 of the donors relied on high-throughput TCR beta sequencing. Because of strong linkage in the cohort, roughly five DR-DQ haplotypes were treated as single units for association and clustering. The T cell repertoires of 666 subjects were profiled by immunosequencing and related to cytomegalovirus serostatus. The aim of the study was to test whether cataloging public T cell receptors could identify signatures of past pathogen exposure. On average, 235,054 unique TCR beta nucleotide sequences were sequenced per donor among several hundred genotyped donors of the cohort, with about 19% of those sequences being non-productive. Donor age, sex, ethnicity and CMV serostatus were compiled alongside the repertoire data.

Library preparation was by the immunoSEQ multiplex PCR assay. A mixture of 60 forward primers for TCR Vbeta segments and 13 reverse primers for TCR Jbeta segments was used in the multiplex PCR. A multiplex PCR assay on genomic DNA amplified the CDR3 region of rearranged TCR beta genes. Amplified TCR beta libraries were sequenced as 87-base-pair reads on the Illumina HiSeq System. The authors' analysis ran thus. In a later analysis, about 80 million unique TCR beta chains were counted across the roughly 670 repertoires, and roughly 11 million of these chains were shared by at least two donors. Raw reads were error-corrected and collapsed into unique sequences by a nearest-neighbor algorithm in which closely related sequences were merged to remove PCR and sequencing errors. To assign V, D and J gene segments, CDR3 sequences were aligned to IMGT reference sequences. For a sequence to be retained, at least a six-nucleotide match to both a V gene segment and a J gene segment was required. Rearrangements were called productive when the CDR3 lacked stop codons and stayed in frame with V and J; all others were non-productive. Following IMGT convention, CDR3 was defined as the stretch from the second conserved V-encoded cysteine to the conserved J-encoded phenylalanine. Sequences without an unambiguous match to a single V gene segment were excluded from the earlier analysis of approximately 560 of the donors. An earlier analysis of a few hundred of the donors classified V segments as functional when productive rearrangements were above 56.7% and as segregating when the standard deviation between donors was above 5%. A statistical classification framework was developed to diagnose cytomegalovirus status using the catalog of TCR beta chain sequences. A later analysis assigned V and J genes by comparing TCR nucleotide sequences with IMGT/GENE-DB human TR gene sequences. Using the TCRdist pipeline, a later analysis assigned CDR3 sequences along with most-parsimonious VDJ recombination scenarios. In a later analysis, every TCR beta chain was defined by the combination of its CDR3 amino acid sequence and its V-gene family, and reads without a unique V-gene family were dropped. As a way to deal with suspected cross-contamination and a sequencing artifact, a later analysis dropped 640 or so nucleotide sequences that were highly shared and had low generation probability. For each public chain, a later analysis derived a clonal expansion index from normalized ranks of inferred template counts within each repertoire. In a later analysis, generation probabilities were computed with a VDJ recombination model fitted to out-of-frame rearrangements, and the resulting probabilities were checked against IGoR. In a later analysis, hypergeometric tests were used to score TCR-TCR, TCR-HLA and TCR-CMV co-occurrence, with a repertoire-size bias correction applied to TCR pairs. False discovery rates were estimated in a later analysis by permuting HLA or CMV assignments 20 times. In a later analysis, co-occurring TCRs were grouped with DBSCAN, and TCRdist sequence similarity was added when clustering was performed within HLA-allele-positive subsets. Repertoires with fewer than 30,000 or more than 120,000 public chains, plus five repertoires with anomalous nucleotide sharing, were excluded from co-occurrence clustering. TCRdb carries this immuneACCESS record with in-frame sequences only. Its versions omit some clonotypes, under half of them owing to an unresolved V gene in the studies checked, with the rest unexplained. V and J calls plus clone size are reproduced from that table; the DNA served to infer D and trimming. Within this sample are about 94,000 clones, with 6% to 9% of them counted one time only. Together, the top ten hold 2% to 2.5% of the sample.

Taken from cysteine to phenylalanine, the CDR3 has 14 residues. Only the CDR3 DNA stays, 42 bases, in frame from base 1. Reading the germline V gene gives CDR1 MNHNS and CDR2 SASEGT. V lost 7 bases and J lost 3 bases; the stretch between them is 16 bases long. The study at large found these results: A later analysis reported that several top co-occurrence clusters appeared linked to parvovirus B19, influenza, CMV and Epstein-Barr virus. A later analysis found that TCR association rates varied across HLA loci, with DRB1 alleles showing the most associated TCRs and HLA-C alleles the fewest. The authors suggested that the approach could potentially be extended to other disease states and immunological phenotypes. Because counts were too low, 15 or so rarely observed V segments, including chromosome 9 orphons, were excluded from the earlier analysis of about 500 of the donors. HLA typing was unavailable for some donors at each locus, so association tests used only the typed subset. A later analysis associated about 17,000 TCR beta sequences with specific HLA alleles at a false discovery rate of 0.05. A later analysis found that HLA-associated TCR beta chains were more clonally expanded and had lower generation probabilities than equally common non-associated chains. In both the original and validation cohorts, the classifier was reported to diagnose cytomegalovirus status with high specificity and sensitivity. Compared with the roughly 700-donor mean, donors in an Asian-associated ancestry cluster had fewer N-insertions in productive TCRs, according to a later genetic analysis. The presence/absence analyses assumed that sequencing depth was roughly uniform across donors, and that assumption may not be true. Linkage disequilibrium might explain the correlated functional status among segregating V segments, but an unknown experimental factor could not be ruled out. According to a later analysis, most CMV-associated TCR beta chains appeared to be HLA-restricted, and the HLA associations seemed to be driven largely by CMV exposure. Strong co-occurrence of HLA alleles, especially DR and DQ, made assigning TCR associations to individual alleles difficult. The only immune exposure information available for the cohort was CMV serostatus. The study gave a list of roughly 150 TCR beta chains associated with cytomegalovirus. A few of the identified cytomegalovirus-associated TCR beta chains were confirmed in vitro to be specific for cytomegalovirus antigens. A further reported finding was that TCR beta sequences accurately predicted the HLA-A and HLA-B alleles for most subjects in the first cohort. An association between a missense DCLRE1C variant and V-gene and J-gene trimming of TCR beta chains was found in a later genetic analysis and replicated in an independent cohort. In an earlier analysis of around 500 of the donors, most TCR beta V segments appeared in productive rearrangements about 87% or about 30% of the time, broadly matching IMGT annotations. The sequencing pipeline was judged likely to have produced a cluster of highly shared sequence variants as a technical artifact. In this cohort, only TCR beta chains were sequenced, and detectable features were limited by the absence of alpha or paired-chain data. Because the 87-base-pair reads could not distinguish some IMGT-functional V segments, including TRBV6-2 and TRBV6-3, those segments were excluded. Most TCR sequences were observed very rarely across donors, whereas some public TCRs were present in many individuals.

In total, approximately 610 healthy bone marrow donors made up the cohort. At the time of sampling, all cohort members were nominally healthy, though unrecorded immune exposures were likely present. The donor tested CMV seronegative and was one of the 352 seronegative cohort members. Every donor gave a peripheral blood sample, and the peripheral blood mononuclear cells from that sample were used for TCR beta sequencing. The Qiagen DNeasy Blood Extraction Kit was used to extract genomic DNA from the blood cell samples. The sequencing input was PBMCs. The clonotype was recovered from a man aged 45-65 years in good health and CMV-seronegative. The V gene is TRBV6-1 and the J gene is TRBJ2-7, with a weak D call of TRBD1 (6 bases match). The bases read TGTGCCAGCACCAAGGACAGTCGTATCTACGAGCAGTACTTC. Its coded protein is CASTKDSRIYEQYF.